The 5 T cell receptor beta chains given below trace back to one sample, sequenced in a study of identical twins. TCRdb called the 5' RACE reads again in MiXCR, with one record for every CDR3 protein. The sample includes approximately 500,000 distinct CDR3 sequences, 24% of them seen just once. This sample was shared with a second study, whose subject was T cells expressing NK-cell markers.

Specimen: CD4+ T cells sorted from blood. These receptors were obtained from a woman aged 18-29 years in good health.

The chain recombines TRBV30 with TRBJ2-3, with 11 bases fitting TRBD2. The CDR3 extends over 16 amino acids. Trimming at V came to 3 bases and at J to 3 bases, leaving 8 bases not matched to a gene. Germline V CDR1 and CDR2: GTSNPN, SVGIG (reference sequence). CDR3 DNA: TGTGCCTGGAGACCGGGACTAGCGGCAGTGACAGATACGCAGTATTTT. It translates to CAWRPGLAAVTDTQYF.

This clonotype was found a few times. The chain recombines TRBV5-1 with TRBJ1-5; maybe TRBD1 (6 bases). The CDR3 runs 14 residues. Germline CDR1 reads SGHRS; CDR2 reads YFSETQ. The V gene lost 0 bases and the J gene lost 7 bases, with 11 bases spanning the gap. The CDR3 loop reads CASSLEGERQPQHF. DNA for the CDR3: TGCGCCAGCAGCTTGGAGGGGGAAAGGCAGCCCCAGCATTTT.

J is TRBJ2-3 and V is TRBV6-1, with a weak D call TRBD2 (5 bases). V lost 3 bases and J 4 bases, leaving 8 bases between the germline ends. The CDR3 contains 13 residues. CDR1 is MNHNS and CDR2 is SASEGT in the germline V gene. The CDR3 region has the DNA TGTGCCAGCAGTGACGGGGTGGCAGATACGCAGTATTTT. Its translation is CASSDGVADTQYF.

The chain has TRBV7-9 and TRBJ2-1; 7 nucleotides align to TRBD2. V lost 1 base, J lost 6 bases, and 6 bases stayed unmatched. The CDR3 covers 15 residues. Germline V lookup: CDR1 SEHNR, CDR2 FQNEAQ (reference sequence). As DNA, the CDR3 is TGTGCCAGCAGCTTAGTTTCTAGCGGCGGCAATGAGCAGTTCTTC. Its protein product is CASSLVSSGGNEQFF.

J is TRBJ2-3 and V is TRBV5-1; D perhaps matches TRBD1 (6 bases). This CDR3 has 16 amino acids. Trimming left V 3 bases short and J 8 bases short, with 22 bases between. Germline CDR1 SGHRS, CDR2 YFSETQ. CDR3 sequence: CASSSDNRAGGGTQYF. The CDR3 DNA sequence: TGCGCCAGCAGCTCAGATAACAGGGCCGGAGGTGGTACGCAGTATTTT.